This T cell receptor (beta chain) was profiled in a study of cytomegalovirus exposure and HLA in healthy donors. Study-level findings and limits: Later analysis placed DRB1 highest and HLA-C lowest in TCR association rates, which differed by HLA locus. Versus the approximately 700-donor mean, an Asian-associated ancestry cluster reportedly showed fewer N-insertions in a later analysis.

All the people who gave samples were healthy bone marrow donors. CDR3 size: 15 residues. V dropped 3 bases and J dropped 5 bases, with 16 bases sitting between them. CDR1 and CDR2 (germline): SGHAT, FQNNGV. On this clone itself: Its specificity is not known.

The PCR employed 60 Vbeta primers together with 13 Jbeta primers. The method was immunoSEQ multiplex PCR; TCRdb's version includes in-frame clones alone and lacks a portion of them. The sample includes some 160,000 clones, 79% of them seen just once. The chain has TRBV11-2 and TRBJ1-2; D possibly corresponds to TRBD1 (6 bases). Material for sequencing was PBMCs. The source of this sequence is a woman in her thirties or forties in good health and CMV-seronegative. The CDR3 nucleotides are TGTGCCAGCAGCTTGAGCAGGGCCCAGGGGTATGGCTACACCTTC. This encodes CASSLSRAQGYGYTF. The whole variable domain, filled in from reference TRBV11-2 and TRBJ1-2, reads EAGVAQSPRYKIIEKRQSVAFWCNPISGHATLYWYQQILGQGPKLLIQFQNNGVVDDSQLPKDRFSAERLKGVDSTLKIQPAKLEDSAVYLCASSLSRAQGYGYTFGSGTRLTVV.